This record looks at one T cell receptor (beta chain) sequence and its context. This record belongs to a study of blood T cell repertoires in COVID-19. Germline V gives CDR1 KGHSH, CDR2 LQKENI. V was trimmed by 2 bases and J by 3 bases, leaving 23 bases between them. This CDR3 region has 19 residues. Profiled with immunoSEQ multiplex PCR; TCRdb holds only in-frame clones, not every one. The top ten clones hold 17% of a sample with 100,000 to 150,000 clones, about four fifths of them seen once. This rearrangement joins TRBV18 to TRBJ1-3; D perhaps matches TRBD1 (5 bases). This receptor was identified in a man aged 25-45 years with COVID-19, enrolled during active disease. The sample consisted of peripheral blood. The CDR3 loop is CASSPNPGAFASGGNTIYF. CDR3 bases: TGTGCCAGCTCACCAAACCCCGGGGCCTTCGCTAGCGGTGGAAACACCATATATTTT.